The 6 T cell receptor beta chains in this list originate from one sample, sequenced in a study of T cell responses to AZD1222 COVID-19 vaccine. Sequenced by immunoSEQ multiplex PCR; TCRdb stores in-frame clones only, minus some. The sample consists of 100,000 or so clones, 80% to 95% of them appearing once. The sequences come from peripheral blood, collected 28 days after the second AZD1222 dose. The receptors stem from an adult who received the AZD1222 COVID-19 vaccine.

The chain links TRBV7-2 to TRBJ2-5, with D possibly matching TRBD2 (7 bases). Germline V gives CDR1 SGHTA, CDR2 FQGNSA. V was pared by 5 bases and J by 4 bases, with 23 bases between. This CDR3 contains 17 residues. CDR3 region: CASSKSRGRGAGETQYF. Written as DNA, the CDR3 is TGTGCCAGCAGCAAATCTCGCGGTCGGGGGGCCGGAGAGACCCAGTACTTC.

The CDR3 DNA sequence: TGTGCCAGCAGTTTATTCGGGACGGTGAACACTGAAGCTTTCTTT. Amino acid sequence: CASSLFGTVNTEAFF. This rearrangement joins TRBV27 to TRBJ1-1; possible D gene TRBD1, 5 bases. Germline CDR1 MNHEY, CDR2 SMNVEV (reference sequence). The germline V and J ends were trimmed by 1 base and 0 bases, with 9 bases remaining between them. This CDR3 comprises 15 residues.

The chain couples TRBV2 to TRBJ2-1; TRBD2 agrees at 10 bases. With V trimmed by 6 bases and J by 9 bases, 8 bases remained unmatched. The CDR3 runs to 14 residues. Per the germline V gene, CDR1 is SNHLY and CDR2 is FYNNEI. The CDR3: CASSERGGFVEQFF. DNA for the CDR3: TGTGCCAGCAGCGAGCGGGGGGGCTTCGTTGAGCAGTTCTTC. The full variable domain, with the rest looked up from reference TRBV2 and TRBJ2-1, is EPEVTQTPSHQVTQMGQEVILRCVPISNHLYFYWYRQILGQKVEFLVSFYNNEISEKSEIFDDQFSVERPDGSNFTLKIRSTKLEDSAMYFCASSERGGFVEQFFGPGTRLTVL.

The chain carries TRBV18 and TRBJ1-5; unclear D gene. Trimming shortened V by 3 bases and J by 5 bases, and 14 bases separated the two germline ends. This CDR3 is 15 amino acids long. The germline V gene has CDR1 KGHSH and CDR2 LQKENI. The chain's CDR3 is CASSPEGRGDQPQHF. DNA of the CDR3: TGTGCCAGCTCACCGGAAGGGCGTGGGGATCAGCCCCAGCATTTT.

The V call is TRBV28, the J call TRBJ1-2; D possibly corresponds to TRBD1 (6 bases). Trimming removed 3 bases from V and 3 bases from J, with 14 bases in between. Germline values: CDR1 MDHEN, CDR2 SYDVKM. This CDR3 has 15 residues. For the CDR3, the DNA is TGTGCCAGCAGTTTTTTCAGGGGTCCTGACTATGGCTACACCTTC. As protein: CASSFFRGPDYGYTF.

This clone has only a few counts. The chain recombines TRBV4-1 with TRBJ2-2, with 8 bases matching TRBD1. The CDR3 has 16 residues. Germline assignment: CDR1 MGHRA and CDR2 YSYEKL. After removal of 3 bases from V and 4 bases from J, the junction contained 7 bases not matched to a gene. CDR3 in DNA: TGCGCCAGCAGCCAGGGTGACAGGGGTGGCACCGGGGAGCTGTTTTTT. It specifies CASSQGDRGGTGELFF.